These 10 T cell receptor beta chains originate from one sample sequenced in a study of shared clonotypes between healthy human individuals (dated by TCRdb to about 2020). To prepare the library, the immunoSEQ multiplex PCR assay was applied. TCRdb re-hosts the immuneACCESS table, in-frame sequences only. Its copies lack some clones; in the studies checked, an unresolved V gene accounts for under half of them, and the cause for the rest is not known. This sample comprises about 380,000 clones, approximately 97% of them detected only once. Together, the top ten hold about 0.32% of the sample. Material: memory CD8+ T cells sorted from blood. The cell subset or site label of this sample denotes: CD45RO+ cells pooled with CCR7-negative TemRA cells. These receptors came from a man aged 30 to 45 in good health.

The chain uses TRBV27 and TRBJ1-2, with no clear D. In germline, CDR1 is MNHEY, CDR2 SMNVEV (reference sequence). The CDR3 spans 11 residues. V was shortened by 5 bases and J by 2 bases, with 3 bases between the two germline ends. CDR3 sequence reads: CASSGNYGYTF. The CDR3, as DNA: TGTGCCAGCAGTGGGAACTATGGCTACACCTTC.

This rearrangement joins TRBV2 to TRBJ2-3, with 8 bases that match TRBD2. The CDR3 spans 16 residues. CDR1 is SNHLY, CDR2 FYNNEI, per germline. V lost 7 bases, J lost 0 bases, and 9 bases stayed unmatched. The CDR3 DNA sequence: TGTGCCAGCAAAAGCGGGAGCTATTCTAGCACAGATACGCAGTATTTT. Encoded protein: CASKSGSYSSTDTQYF. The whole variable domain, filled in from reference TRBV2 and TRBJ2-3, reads EPEVTQTPSHQVTQMGQEVILRCVPISNHLYFYWYRQILGQKVEFLVSFYNNEISEKSEIFDDQFSVERPDGSNFTLKIRSTKLEDSAMYFCASKSGSYSSTDTQYFGPGTRLTVL.

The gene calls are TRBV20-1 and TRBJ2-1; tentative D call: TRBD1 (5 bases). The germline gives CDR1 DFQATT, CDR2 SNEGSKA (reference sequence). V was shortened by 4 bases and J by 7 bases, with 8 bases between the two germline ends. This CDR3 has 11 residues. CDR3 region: CSANRLNEQFF. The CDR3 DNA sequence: TGCAGTGCTAACAGGCTTAATGAGCAGTTCTTC.

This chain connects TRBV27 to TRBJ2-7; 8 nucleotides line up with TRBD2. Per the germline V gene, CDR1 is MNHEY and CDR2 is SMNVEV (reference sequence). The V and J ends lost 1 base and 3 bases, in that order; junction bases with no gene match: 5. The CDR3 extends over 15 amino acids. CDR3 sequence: CASSLWSGSLYEQYF. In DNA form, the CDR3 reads TGTGCCAGCAGTTTATGGAGCGGGAGCCTCTACGAGCAGTACTTC.

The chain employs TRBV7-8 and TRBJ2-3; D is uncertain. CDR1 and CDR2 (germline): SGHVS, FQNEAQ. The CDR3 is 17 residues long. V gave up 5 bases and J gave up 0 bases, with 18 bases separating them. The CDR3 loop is CASSRIKMYSSTDTQYF. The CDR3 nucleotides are TGTGCCAGCAGCCGAATAAAAATGTATAGTAGCACAGATACGCAGTATTTT.

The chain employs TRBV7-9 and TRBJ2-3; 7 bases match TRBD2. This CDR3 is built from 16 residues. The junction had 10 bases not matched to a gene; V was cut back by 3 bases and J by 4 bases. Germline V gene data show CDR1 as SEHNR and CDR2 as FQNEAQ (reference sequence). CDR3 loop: CASSFGGRAGADTQYF. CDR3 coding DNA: TGTGCCAGCAGCTTCGGGGGGAGGGCCGGGGCAGATACGCAGTATTTT.

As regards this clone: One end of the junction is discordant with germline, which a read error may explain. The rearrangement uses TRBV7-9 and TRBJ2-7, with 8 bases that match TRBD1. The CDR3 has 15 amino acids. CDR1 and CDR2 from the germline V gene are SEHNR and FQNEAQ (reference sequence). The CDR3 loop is CTSSLALGQAYEQYF. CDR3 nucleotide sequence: TGTACCAGCAGCTTAGCTTTGGGACAGGCCTACGAGCAGTACTTC.

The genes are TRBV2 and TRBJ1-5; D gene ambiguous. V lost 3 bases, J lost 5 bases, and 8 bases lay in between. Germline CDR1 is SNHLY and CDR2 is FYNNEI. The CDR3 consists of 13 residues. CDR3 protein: CASSESRDQPQHF. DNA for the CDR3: TGTGCCAGCAGTGAGTCAAGGGATCAGCCCCAGCATTTT. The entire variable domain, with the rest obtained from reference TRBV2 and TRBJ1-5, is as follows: EPEVTQTPSHQVTQMGQEVILRCVPISNHLYFYWYRQILGQKVEFLVSFYNNEISEKSEIFDDQFSVERPDGSNFTLKIRSTKLEDSAMYFCASSESRDQPQHFGDGTRLSIL.

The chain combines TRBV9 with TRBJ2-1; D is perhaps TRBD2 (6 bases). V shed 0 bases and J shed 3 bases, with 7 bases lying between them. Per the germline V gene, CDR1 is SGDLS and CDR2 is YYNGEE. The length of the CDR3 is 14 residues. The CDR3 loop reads CASSVDSGYNEQFF. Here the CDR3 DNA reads TGTGCCAGCAGCGTAGATAGCGGCTACAATGAGCAGTTCTTC.

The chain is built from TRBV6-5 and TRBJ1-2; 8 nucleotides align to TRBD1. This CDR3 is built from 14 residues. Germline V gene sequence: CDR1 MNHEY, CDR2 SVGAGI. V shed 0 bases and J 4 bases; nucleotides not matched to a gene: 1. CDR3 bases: TGTGCCAGCAGTTACTCGACAGGGGCCTATGGCTACACCTTC. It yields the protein CASSYSTGAYGYTF.